The 14 T cell receptor beta chains below were found in one sample sequenced in a study of T cell responses to AZD1222 COVID-19 vaccine. Only in-frame clones appear in the TCRdb table, and some are missing; sequencing was by immunoSEQ multiplex PCR. In the table there are around 110,000 clones, about 90% of which are singletons. The material sequenced was peripheral blood, taken 28 days after the second AZD1222 dose. The source is an adult who received the AZD1222 COVID-19 vaccine.

The chain combines TRBV4-2 with TRBJ1-2; no clear D. This CDR3 is built from 15 residues. V lost 5 bases to trimming and J lost 4 bases, with 17 bases between them. The V gene's germline CDR1 is LGHNA and CDR2 YNFKEQ. The DNA of the CDR3 is TGTGCCAGCAGCGGACGGACTGACGGTTCCTATGGCTACACCTTC. It yields the protein CASSGRTDGSYGYTF.

This clone was observed at least ten times. CDR3 DNA: TGTGCCAGCCGCCCGGCAGGGGGAACTAACTATGGCTACACCTTC. It specifies CASRPAGGTNYGYTF. V is TRBV27 and J is TRBJ1-2, with TRBD1 matching 7 bases. Germline V gives CDR1 MNHEY, CDR2 SMNVEV (reference sequence). The V gene end was trimmed by 8 bases and the J gene end by 0 bases; junction bases not matched to a gene: 9. The CDR3 extends over 15 amino acids.

The chain uses TRBV9 and TRBJ1-5, with a tentative D call TRBD1 (5 bases). The germline gives CDR1 SGDLS, CDR2 YYNGEE. V was pared by 0 bases and J by 5 bases, with 9 bases between. The CDR3 extends over 14 amino acids. The CDR3: CASSVDGGDQPQHF. In nucleotides, the CDR3 is TGTGCCAGCAGCGTAGACGGGGGGGATCAGCCCCAGCATTTT.

The gene calls are TRBV6-1 and TRBJ2-3; TRBD2 agrees at 14 bases. CDR1 is MNHNS, CDR2 SASEGT, per germline. J was trimmed by 4 bases and V by 2 bases; bases with no gene match: 2. This CDR3 is built from 16 residues. In nucleotides, the CDR3 is TGTGCCAGCAGTGAAAGACTAGCGGGAGGGTCAGATACGCAGTATTTT. It specifies CASSERLAGGSDTQYF.

This chain connects TRBV7-9 to TRBJ1-5, with 12 bases identical to TRBD1. Trimming removed 2 bases from V and 2 bases from J; junction bases left unmatched: 10. CDR1 is SEHNR, CDR2 FQNEAQ, per germline (reference sequence). This CDR3 has 19 residues. The CDR3 loop is CASSLSTGTGGFGNQPQHF. For the CDR3, the DNA is TGTGCCAGCAGCTTAAGCACCGGGACAGGGGGCTTCGGCAATCAGCCCCAGCATTTT. The full variable domain, in which reference TRBV7-9 and TRBJ1-5 provide the parts outside the CDR3, is DTGVSQNPRHKITKRGQNVTFRCDPISEHNRLYWYRQTLGQGPEFLTYFQNEAQLEKSRLLSDRFSAERPKGSFSTLEIQRTEQGDSAMYLCASSLSTGTGGFGNQPQHFGDGTRLSIL.

Worth noting for this clone: One end of the junction fails to match germline, which may point to a read error. The chain employs TRBV12-3 or TRBV12-4 and TRBJ1-1; D unclear. CDR3 length: 13 residues. CDR3 sequence reads: CVSRTQANTEAFF. DNA of the CDR3: TGTGTCAGCAGGACCCAGGCGAACACTGAAGCTTTCTTT.

The J gene is TRBJ1-5, the V gene TRBV6-6; D not certain. The CDR3 sequence is 15 residues long. Germline V gives CDR1 MNHNY, CDR2 SVGAGI (reference sequence). The V end was cut by 2 bases, the J end by 1 base, with 9 bases between. The CDR3 sequence is CASSYVAGSNQPQHF. The CDR3 nucleotides are TGTGCCAGCAGTTACGTGGCGGGAAGCAATCAGCCCCAGCATTTT.

This clone was recorded a few times. This chain links TRBV3-1 (or the pseudogene TRBV3-2) with TRBJ2-1; 11 bases are shared with TRBD2. The CDR3 totals 16 residues. From germline, CDR1 is LGHDT and CDR2 YNNKEL (reference sequence). V shed 0 bases and J 6 bases; nucleotides not matched to a gene: 4. CDR3 DNA sequence: TGTGCCAGCAGCCAAGAATCGCTAGCGGGAGGCAATGAGCAGTTCTTC. Protein product: CASSQESLAGGNEQFF.

This clone has only one observation. The chain has TRBV6-2 or TRBV6-3 and TRBJ2-3, with TRBD2 identical over 10 bases. The CDR3 loop spans 18 amino acids. Germline assignment: CDR1 MNHEY and CDR2 SVGEGT. The V segment lost 2 bases and the J segment 0 bases; nucleotides outside the gene matches: 8. The CDR3 sequence is CASSYTSGTSLSTDTQYF. The DNA for the CDR3 is TGTGCCAGCAGTTACACTAGCGGGACTTCCCTTAGCACAGATACGCAGTATTTT.

This chain joins TRBV7-2 and TRBJ1-2, with 7 bases fitting TRBD1. Looked up from germline, CDR1 is SGHTA and CDR2 is FQGNSA. The CDR3 covers 13 residues. With V trimmed by 9 bases and J by 2 bases, 6 bases remained unmatched. Written as DNA, the CDR3 is TGTGCCAGTAACAGGGGTTCCAACTATGGCTACACCTTC. It encodes CASNRGSNYGYTF.

The chain recombines TRBV9 with TRBJ2-2, with 7 bases matching TRBD1. With 0 bases clipped from V and 5 bases from J, the junction kept 10 bases outside the gene matches. This CDR3 has 17 amino acids. CDR1 and CDR2 from the germline V gene are SGDLS and YYNGEE. The CDR3 loop is CASSVGQGVISTGELFF. In DNA, the CDR3 is TGTGCCAGCAGCGTAGGGCAGGGGGTAATTAGTACCGGGGAGCTGTTTTTT.

This chain joins TRBV6-1 and TRBJ1-2; D is ambiguous. The CDR3 covers 14 residues. The V gene's germline CDR1 is MNHNS and CDR2 SASEGT. V was clipped by 1 base and J by 8 bases, with 14 bases between them. The CDR3 bases are TGTGCCAGCAGTGAAGAAGGAGGACGCGGCGGCTACACCTTC. Residues: CASSEEGGRGGYTF.

The genes are TRBV5-1 and TRBJ1-2; the D gene is possibly TRBD1 (5 bases). The germline gives CDR1 SGHRS, CDR2 YFSETQ. V shed 3 bases and J shed 8 bases, with 23 bases lying between them. The CDR3 has 16 amino acids. CDR3 amino acids: CASSSDQGADLGGYTF. DNA for the CDR3: TGCGCCAGCAGCTCGGACCAGGGTGCCGACTTGGGAGGCTACACCTTC.

A single count supports this clone. CDR3 sequence: CASSQSAGVGEKLFF. The DNA of the CDR3 is TGCGCCAGCAGTCAATCTGCGGGGGTCGGGGAAAAACTGTTTTTT. The V gene is TRBV23-1, the J gene TRBJ1-4, with a possible D match to TRBD1 (5 bases). TRBV23-1 qualifies as an ORF whose function is uncertain. Between the trimmed V and J ends, which lost 0 bases and 8 bases, there was a span of 13 bases. The CDR3 runs to 15 residues.